This T cell receptor (beta chain) is from a study of T cells in women clearing cervical HPV infection (dated 2018 in TCRdb). Concerning the study at large: The cases were about 23 women with histologically confirmed HPV16-related CIN3 or worse, and 2 of those women had invasive cancers. The 20 to 25 controls were women who cleared a single incident HPV16 infection within 12 months without developing precancer or cancer. Blood from cases was collected at the visit where the lesion was first found, while blood from controls was collected once the infection could no longer be detected. For cases, the median interval between lesion detection and blood sampling was roughly 150 days, with an interquartile range of roughly 80 to 200 days. HLA typing was available for only a few women, so HLA type could not be excluded as a confounder. An exploratory proof-of-principle case-control study, nested within the Guanacaste HPV Natural History Study in Costa Rica, was conducted to compare TCR repertoires across cervical HPV16 outcomes. Cases and controls were matched on age within five years and on year of sample collection. A median age of 34 years was observed in cases versus roughly 40 in controls, and no significant differences in baseline characteristics were found. The parent cohort enrolled about 10,000 women aged 18 or older in Guanacaste, Costa Rica, in about 1993 to 1994 and followed the women for approximately seven years. As quality controls, five blinded duplicates were added to each group, bringing the total to about 60 samples made up of roughly 50 participants and approximately 10 replicates.

Every participant had a single incident cervical HPV16 infection, and women with prevalent HPV16 infections were excluded. Cervical HPV DNA was detected by MY09/MY11 PCR, and genotyping was performed by dot-blot hybridization. Roughly 15 mL of heparinized blood was centrifuged, after which the buffy coat was aliquoted, frozen at -30 degrees C, and then stored at -80 degrees C. Genomic DNA was extracted from buffy coat specimens using QIAGEN kits. From the cysteine through the phenylalanine, the CDR3 covers 18 amino acids. The CDR3 was read in part: 45 bases, with the frame set at base 1. Taken from the germline V gene, the CDR1 and CDR2 loops are LGHNA and YNFKEQ. Between the V and J ends, shortened by 0 bases and 7 bases respectively, the junction contains 23 bases. TCR beta CDR3 regions were amplified by multiplex PCR from an average of about 1,100 ng genomic DNA per sample using the immunoSEQ assay. To correct primer bias, the assay used a complete synthetic TCR repertoire to set an amplification baseline. The amplicons were sequenced using the Illumina platform. On the study's bioinformatics: Sequences were error-corrected by clustering with frequency ratios and a modified nearest-neighbor algorithm and were then analyzed in the immunoSEQ Analyzer with IMGT gene definitions. TCR richness and evenness were averaged over 20 rarefaction repeats at each rarefaction depth, excluding samples with fewer sequences than the depth. Relative abundances of V, D and J genes were compared between groups using Wilcoxon rank sum tests, with FDR correction applied. Blinded duplicates gave an intraclass correlation of around 96% for TCR richness and an average of approximately 83% across some 62 gene segments. The clones in this table, taken by TCRdb from immuneACCESS, are in-frame only. Not every clone is retained; where verified, under half of the shortfall comes from an unresolved V gene, and the cause of the rest is unknown. The DNA was the basis for D and trimming; V, J and clone size are from that table. The table of this sample itemizes approximately 41,000 clones. The top ten hold 6% to 9% of the sample.

Comment on this clone: Its antigen specificity is not known. The DNA ends 3 residues before the CDR3 does, and the rest of the CDR3 is filled in from the germline J gene.

General findings and caveats noted by the study authors: Random forest classifiers that combined richness and V gene abundances separated cases from controls with an estimated AUC of about 0.8. Because of the cross-sectional design, the study could not determine whether the associations came before infection or resulted from infection, and neither effector/memory subsets nor HPV-specific T cells were isolated. Across sequencing depths, CIN3+ cases showed significantly higher TCR repertoire richness than controls, but evenness did not differ between the groups. TRBV6-7 relative abundance was lower in cases than in controls (approximately 0.11% versus 0.16%; Bonferroni P = 0.0008). Because the number of T cells per sample was unknown, the richness differences could reflect varying T-cell content rather than repertoire biology.

The sequenced sample consisted of blood buffy coat. The TCR comes from a woman aged 18-69 years with a cervical HPV16 infection that either progressed to CIN3+ or cleared (not recorded which). The V and J genes are TRBV4-2 and TRBJ2-3, and perhaps TRBD2 as D gene, on 5 matching bases. The CDR3 here reads CASSQDAWRADFEYTQYF. CDR3 DNA (partial): TGTGCCAGCAGCCAAGACGCCTGGCGGGCTGACTTCGAATATACG.